The 18 T cell receptor beta chains reported below all come from one sample, sequenced in a study of blood T cell repertoires in COVID-19 (dated by TCRdb to 2019 to 2021). Library prep was done by the immunoSEQ multiplex PCR assay. TCRdb limited this immuneACCESS table to in-frame rearrangements with V and J called. A share of clones is missing; checked studies link under half to unresolved V genes, and the rest is unexplained. The sample includes over 150,000 clones, with roughly 80% observed a single time. Jointly, the top ten make up around 7.9% of the sample. The material sequenced was PBMCs or T cells enriched from blood (not recorded which). The receptors stem from a man between 50 and 59 years old who had recovered from COVID-19.

The chain links TRBV11-3 to TRBJ2-1; D is ambiguous. The germline CDR1 and CDR2 sequences are SGHNT and YENEEA. V shed 1 base and J shed 6 bases, with 7 bases lying between them. This CDR3 spans 13 amino acids. This CDR3 reads CASSLGLGNEQFF. The CDR3 DNA reads as TGTGCCAGCAGCTTAGGGCTAGGCAATGAGCAGTTCTTC.

This clone was picked up a small number of times. V is TRBV6-5 and J is TRBJ2-7, with 7 bases fitting TRBD1. The ends lost 4 bases at V and 1 base at J; junction bases unmatched: 7. Germline CDR1 is MNHEY and CDR2 is SVGAGI. The CDR3 has 15 amino acids. The CDR3 sequence is CASSSDRRQSYEQYF. In DNA, the CDR3 is TGTGCCAGCAGTTCGGACAGGCGACAATCCTACGAGCAGTACTTC.

The V gene is TRBV19, the J gene TRBJ1-6; 8 bases agree with TRBD1. The CDR3 spans 16 residues. Germline V gives CDR1 LNHDA, CDR2 SQIVND (reference sequence). V was pared by 0 bases and J by 9 bases, with 7 bases of the junction left unmatched. CDR3 nucleotide sequence: TGTGCCAGTAGTATAGATCCCGGGACAGGTCCTTCACCCCTCCACTTT. Its translation is CASSIDPGTGPSPLHF.

The chain employs TRBV7-9 and TRBJ1-1; tentatively, D is TRBD1 (5 bases). V lost 6 bases to trimming and J lost 4 bases, with 18 bases between them. Germline values: CDR1 SEHNR, CDR2 FQNEAQ (reference sequence). The CDR3 covers 15 residues. CDR3 loop: CASSQDRGVSTEAFF. Here the CDR3 DNA reads TGTGCCAGCAGTCAGGACCGGGGGGTCTCCACTGAAGCTTTCTTT.

The chain is built from TRBV11-3 and TRBJ2-1, with a weak D call TRBD2 (5 bases). The V gene's germline CDR1 is SGHNT and CDR2 YENEEA. Trimming removed 3 bases at V and 5 bases at J, with 8 bases between. CDR3 length: 13 residues. The DNA of the CDR3 is TGTGCCAGCAGCTTCAGCGGAAACAATGAGCAGTTCTTC. The encoded protein is CASSFSGNNEQFF.

This chain uses TRBV7-9 with TRBJ1-1; 8 bases line up with TRBD1. The germline V gene encodes CDR1 SEHNR and CDR2 FQNEAQ (reference sequence). The CDR3 totals 15 residues. The ends lost 5 bases at V and 3 bases at J; junction bases unmatched: 8. CDR3 in amino acids: CASSPGDRQYTEAFF. CDR3 sequence (DNA): TGTGCCAGCAGCCCCGGGGACAGGCAGTACACTGAAGCTTTCTTT.

V usage is TRBV14 and J usage is TRBJ1-2; TRBD1 matches at 8 bases. This CDR3 has 14 amino acids. Germline values: CDR1 SGHDN, CDR2 FVKESK. The J segment lost 5 bases and the V segment lost 4 bases, leaving 6 bases of the junction unmatched. The CDR3 reads CASSLGQGGYGYTF. The CDR3 nucleotides are TGTGCCAGCAGCCTCGGACAGGGAGGTTATGGCTACACCTTC.

This chain joins TRBV3-1 (or the pseudogene TRBV3-2) and TRBJ1-3; no clear D gene. The length of the CDR3 is 15 residues. V lost 1 base and J 0 bases, leaving 7 bases between the germline ends. CDR1 and CDR2 from the germline V gene are LGHDT and YNNKEL (reference sequence). CDR3 region: CASSQVQISGNTIYF. The CDR3 nucleotides read TGTGCCAGCAGCCAAGTACAAATCTCTGGAAACACCATATATTTT.

This chain links TRBV7-3 with TRBJ2-1, with 10 bases identical to TRBD1. Germline assignment: CDR1 SGHTA and CDR2 FQGTGA. The CDR3 runs to 14 residues. Trimming at V came to 6 bases and at J to 7 bases, leaving 6 bases not matched to a gene. The DNA for the CDR3 is TGTGCCAGCAGTCCCGGGACAGGGGCGAATGAGCAGTTCTTC. Protein: CASSPGTGANEQFF.

The chain employs TRBV5-1 and TRBJ2-3, with a weak D call TRBD2 (6 bases). The CDR3 has 13 amino acids. Trimming took 8 bases from V and 0 from J, leaving 10 bases between them. Germline V gives CDR1 SGHRS, CDR2 YFSETQ. As DNA, the CDR3 is TGCGCCAGTATGGAGGGTAGCACAGATACGCAGTATTTT. Residues: CASMEGSTDTQYF. Full variable domain (missing parts from reference TRBV5-1 and TRBJ2-3): KAGVTQTPRYLIKTRGQQVTLSCSPISGHRSVSWYQQTPGQGLQFLFEYFSETQRNKGNFPGRFSGRQFSNSRSEMNVSTLELGDSALYLCASMEGSTDTQYFGPGTRLTVL.

The genes are TRBV19 and TRBJ2-3, with 7 bases aligning to TRBD2. Germline CDR1 and CDR2: LNHDA and SQIVND (reference sequence). The CDR3 consists of 14 residues. V gave up 5 bases and J gave up 2 bases; unmatched junction bases: 4. CDR3 sequence (DNA): TGTGCCAGTAGTCTGGGGGGGACCACAGATACGCAGTATTTT. Protein: CASSLGGTTDTQYF.

The chain links TRBV30 to TRBJ1-6; 7 bases agree with TRBD1. CDR1 is GTSNPN and CDR2 is SVGIG in the germline V gene (reference sequence). This CDR3 region has 14 residues. Unmatched junction bases numbered 2, after V lost 1 base and J lost 5 bases. Here the CDR3 DNA reads TGTGCCTGGAGTGGGGACAGCAATAATTCACCCCTCCACTTT. This codes for CAWSGDSNNSPLHF.

The chain is built from TRBV18 and TRBJ1-1, with D tentatively TRBD1 (5 bases). Trimming cost V 0 bases and J 5 bases, with 10 bases left between them. The CDR3 runs 14 residues. Germline V gene lookup returns CDR1 KGHSH and CDR2 LQKENI. The CDR3 spells CASSPPPGRTEAFF. CDR3 in DNA: TGTGCCAGCTCACCACCTCCAGGGCGGACTGAAGCTTTCTTT.

The chain employs TRBV7-9 and TRBJ1-2, with a weak D call TRBD1 (6 bases). CDR1 SEHNR and CDR2 FQNEAQ come from the germline V gene (reference sequence). The V gene lost 2 bases and the J gene lost 7 bases, with 17 bases spanning the gap. CDR3 length equals 15 residues. The CDR3 sequence is CASSLNPGEGVGYTF. The CDR3 nucleotides are TGTGCCAGCAGCTTAAACCCAGGGGAAGGTGTTGGCTACACCTTC.

The chain uses TRBV10-1 and TRBJ2-1; D may be TRBD2 (6 bases). V gave up 6 bases and J gave up 7 bases, with 13 bases separating them. The germline gives CDR1 WNHNN, CDR2 SYGVQD (reference sequence). The CDR3 spans 13 residues. The CDR3 coding sequence is TGCGCCAGCAGAGAAAAACGGGGGAATGAGCAGTTCTTC. Amino acids: CASREKRGNEQFF.

The V call is TRBV6-5, the J call TRBJ2-5; D is perhaps TRBD1 (5 bases). Germline V gives CDR1 MNHEY, CDR2 SVGAGI. CDR3 length: 12 amino acids. V lost 7 bases, J lost 0 bases, and 6 bases lay in between. The CDR3 loop reads CASTRDQETQYF. CDR3 DNA sequence: TGTGCCAGCACCAGGGACCAAGAGACCCAGTACTTC.

The rearrangement joins TRBV7-2 to TRBJ1-6; D is unclear. V gave up 1 base and J gave up 12 bases, with 16 bases separating them. This CDR3 spans 15 amino acids. CDR1 and CDR2 (germline): SGHTA, FQGNSA. The CDR3 DNA follows: TGTGCCAGCAGCTTAGGCTATGCGGGTTTCGGACCCCTCCACTTT. Translating it yields CASSLGYAGFGPLHF.

The chain employs TRBV21-1 and TRBJ1-5; whether TRBD1, the table's D call, matches the DNA was not checked. TRBV21-1 is assigned pseudogene status. This CDR3 is 17 amino acids long. This CDR3 is CASSKCPKAQFNQPQHF. CDR3 sequence (DNA): TGTGCCAGCAGCAAATGTCCGAAGGCACAGTTCAATCAGCCCCAGCATTTT.